A selection of T cell receptor beta chains follows, all from one sample in a study of shared T cell receptors in the human thymus. Using immunoSEQ multiplex PCR, the repertoire was profiled, and TCRdb retains in-frame clones only, with some absent. The sample includes 600,000 or so clones, more than 75% of them seen just once. These data were also reused for a study on human thymus T cells.

The sample consisted of thymocytes. The receptors originated from a boy younger than two with a congenital heart defect. Each CDR3 is given with its conserved first and last residue.

j_gene: TRBJ2-1
v_gene: TRBV5-6
len: 14
CDR3aa: CASSLDRGNNEQFF

j_gene: TRBJ1-5
v_gene: TRBV6-1
len: 17
CDR3aa: CASSEGQGARSNQPQHF

j_gene: TRBJ2-7
v_gene: TRBV6-6
len: 14
CDR3aa: CASSARDKPYEQYF

j_gene: TRBJ1-4
v_gene: TRBV6-5
len: 14
CDR3aa: CASTPGQGNEKLFF

j_gene: TRBJ2-7
v_gene: TRBV7-6
len: 16
CDR3aa: CASSLAGGSSSYEQYF

j_gene: TRBJ2-1
v_gene: TRBV7-2
len: 18
CDR3aa: CASSPLRLAGVSGNEQFF

j_gene: TRBJ1-4
v_gene: TRBV4-3
len: 14
CDR3aa: CASSLDGGKEKLFF

j_gene: TRBJ2-5
v_gene: TRBV29-1
len: 14
CDR3aa: CSVEERRGPETQYF

j_gene: TRBJ2-7
v_gene: TRBV28
len: 15
CDR3aa: CASSLGVPGGDEQYF

j_gene: TRBJ2-7
v_gene: TRBV14
len: 13
CDR3aa: CASSQGRAGEQYF

j_gene: TRBJ2-1
v_gene: TRBV25-1
len: 17
CDR3aa: CASSSSSGRPPYNEQFF

j_gene: TRBJ2-3
v_gene: TRBV4-3
len: 19
CDR3aa: CASSQDERSGDRGTDTQYF

j_gene: TRBJ2-7
v_gene: TRBV5-6
len: 15
CDR3aa: CASSFDSGIYYEQYF

j_gene: TRBJ2-1
v_gene: TRBV7-9
len: 16
CDR3aa: CASKTRRGGDYNEQFF

j_gene: TRBJ2-7
v_gene: TRBV12-5
len: 18
CDR3aa: CASGLPPSADRVTYEQYF

j_gene: TRBJ2-3
v_gene: TRBV5-1
len: 16
CDR3aa: CASSLIRGASTDTQYF

j_gene: TRBJ1-2
v_gene: TRBV15
len: 17
CDR3aa: CATSIQVTTGAGRGYTF

j_gene: TRBJ1-6
v_gene: TRBV19
len: 19
CDR3aa: CASSKSPGQGANYNSPLHF

j_gene: TRBJ1-2
v_gene: TRBV15
len: 13
CDR3aa: CATRPGENYGYTF

j_gene: TRBJ2-3
v_gene: TRBV19
len: 14
CDR3aa: CASSLALSTDTQYF

j_gene: TRBJ2-2
v_gene: TRBV9
len: 20
CDR3aa: CASSGQPGLAGGKNTGELFF

j_gene: TRBJ2-7
v_gene: TRBV30
len: 12
CDR3aa: CAWGSTAYEQYF

j_gene: TRBJ2-2
v_gene: TRBV9
len: 17
CDR3aa: CASSGSTGTPNTGELFF

j_gene: TRBJ2-6
v_gene: TRBV6-4
len: 18
CDR3aa: CASSVRGLKQPGANVLTF

j_gene: TRBJ1-2
v_gene: TRBV27
len: 15
CDR3aa: CASRAPGRANYGYTF

j_gene: TRBJ2-3
v_gene: TRBV15
len: 16
CDR3aa: CATSRGSGAYTDTQYF

j_gene: TRBJ1-1
v_gene: TRBV19
len: 13
CDR3aa: CASSIAGGTEAFF

j_gene: TRBJ1-2
v_gene: TRBV5-6
len: 13
CDR3aa: CASSVEEGYGYTF

j_gene: TRBJ1-2
v_gene: TRBV29-1
len: 15
CDR3aa: CSVEDHPGGSYGYTF

j_gene: TRBJ1-6
v_gene: TRBV4-3
len: 18
CDR3aa: CASSQRPWRGRRNSPLHF

j_gene: TRBJ2-3
v_gene: TRBV4-3
len: 18
CDR3aa: CASSQAPLAGGSTDTQYF

j_gene: TRBJ2-3
v_gene: TRBV7-6
len: 14
CDR3aa: CASSLGRQPKGQYF

j_gene: TRBJ1-5
v_gene: TRBV18
len: 17
CDR3aa: CASSPSADRGLWQAQHF

j_gene: TRBJ2-7
v_gene: TRBV11-2
len: 15
CDR3aa: CASSLVPSWSYEQYF

j_gene: TRBJ1-1
v_gene: TRBV4-1
len: 18
CDR3aa: CASSPLSLKVTMNTEAFF

j_gene: TRBJ2-7
v_gene: TRBV6-1
len: 13
CDR3aa: CASREEPRGGQYF

j_gene: TRBJ2-7
v_gene: TRBV5-4
len: 14
CDR3aa: CASSVNRGIYEQYF

j_gene: TRBJ2-5
v_gene: TRBV27
len: 14
CDR3aa: CASSPREVEETQYF

j_gene: TRBJ2-3
v_gene: TRBV4-3
len: 17
CDR3aa: CASSQLPGGSSTDTQYF

j_gene: TRBJ1-5
v_gene: TRBV5-8
len: 14
CDR3aa: CASSVPDIHQPQHF

j_gene: TRBJ2-1
v_gene: TRBV18
len: 16
CDR3aa: CASSPWDRYNYNEQFF

j_gene: TRBJ1-2
v_gene: TRBV5-8
len: 14
CDR3aa: CASRPLYWSNGYTF

j_gene: TRBJ1-4
v_gene: TRBV6-6
len: 13
CDR3aa: CASSPEYNEKLFF

j_gene: TRBJ2-3
v_gene: TRBV14
len: 16
CDR3aa: CASSQARLVRTDTQYF

j_gene: TRBJ1-1
v_gene: TRBV12-5
len: 15
CDR3aa: CASGSPGGRDTEAFF

j_gene: TRBJ1-2
v_gene: TRBV28
len: 12
CDR3aa: CASRPRLYGYTF

j_gene: TRBJ2-7
v_gene: TRBV6-6
len: 16
CDR3aa: CASSYRADLDPYEQYF

j_gene: TRBJ1-2
v_gene: TRBV28
len: 14
CDR3aa: CASSSTRGYYGYTF

j_gene: TRBJ1-6
v_gene: TRBV19
len: 18
CDR3aa: CASSIKPGGIPYNSPLHF

j_gene: TRBJ2-3
v_gene: TRBV28
len: 16
CDR3aa: CASSFEQGHSTDTQYF

j_gene: TRBJ1-2
v_gene: TRBV5-6
len: 18
CDR3aa: CASSLVPGQGVFGYGYTF

j_gene: TRBJ1-1
v_gene: TRBV25-1
len: 18
CDR3aa: CASSEWANHSLGNTEAFF

j_gene: TRBJ2-1
v_gene: TRBV6-4
len: 13
CDR3aa: CASSRLPQGEQFF

j_gene: TRBJ1-1
v_gene: TRBV5-8
len: 15
CDR3aa: CASSSLRGGDTEAFF

j_gene: TRBJ1-5
v_gene: TRBV19
len: 15
CDR3aa: CASSNRWSGNQPQHF

j_gene: TRBJ2-6
v_gene: TRBV5-1
len: 14
CDR3aa: CASSVDREPPVLTF

j_gene: TRBJ2-2
v_gene: TRBV4-3
len: 17
CDR3aa: CASSQIYRGRADGELFF

j_gene: TRBJ2-7
v_gene: TRBV7-9
len: 13
CDR3aa: CASTGAGSYEQYF

j_gene: TRBJ1-1
v_gene: TRBV9
len: 14
CDR3aa: CASSVGVLRTEAFF